Below, 9 T cell receptor beta chains from the same sample are listed, as sequenced in a study of OX40 agonist ivuxolimab in advanced cancers. Assay used: immunoSEQ multiplex PCR; TCRdb lists only in-frame clones, some missing. In the table there are over 95,000 clones, about 91% of which are singletons. The sequencing here drew on CD4+ or CD8+ T cells sorted from blood, taken in a trial of the OX40 agonist ivuxolimab. The origin of the receptors is an adult with an advanced solid tumor such as melanoma, head and neck, liver or kidney cancer.

The chain carries TRBV9 and TRBJ2-3; D is possibly TRBD2 (5 bases). The CDR3 sequence is 14 residues long. Per the germline V gene, CDR1 is SGDLS and CDR2 is YYNGEE. Trimming shortened V by 3 bases and J by 2 bases, and 10 bases separated the two germline ends. The CDR3 nucleotides are TGTGCCAGCAGCGCCCACGGGGACACAGATACGCAGTATTTT. Its translation is CASSAHGDTDTQYF.

The chain uses TRBV7-6 and TRBJ2-1; 12 bases agree with TRBD2. Germline V gene lookup returns CDR1 SGHVS and CDR2 FNYEAQ. V gave up 0 bases and J gave up 4 bases; unmatched junction bases: 1. CDR3 size: 16 residues. The CDR3 loop is CASSLAGLAGYNEQFF. The DNA of the CDR3 is TGTGCCAGCAGCTTAGCAGGACTAGCGGGATACAATGAGCAGTTCTTC. Full variable domain (outside the CDR3, taken from reference TRBV7-6 and TRBJ2-1): GAGVSQSPRYKVTKRGQDVALRCDPISGHVSLYWYRQALGQGPEFLTYFNYEAQQDKSGLPNDRFSAERPEGSISTLTIQRTEQRDSAMYRCASSLAGLAGYNEQFFGPGTRLTVL.

The chain employs TRBV6-6 and TRBJ2-5; D unresolved. Trimming pared 2 bases from V and 3 bases from J, leaving 1 base between. The CDR3 length is 11 residues. From germline, CDR1 is MNHNY and CDR2 SVGAGI (reference sequence). CDR3 loop: CASSYEETQYF. The CDR3 DNA sequence: TGTGCCAGCAGTTACGAAGAGACCCAGTACTTC.

The chain recombines TRBV11-2 with TRBJ2-1, with 8 positions matching TRBD2. Germline CDR1 and CDR2: SGHAT and FQNNGV. The CDR3 runs to 16 residues. V was clipped by 1 base and J by 9 bases; unmatched bases: 11. The CDR3 protein is CASSLVPGGPSGEQFF. The CDR3, as DNA: TGTGCCAGCAGCTTAGTACCGGGAGGGCCCTCGGGTGAGCAGTTCTTC.

The chain links TRBV30 to TRBJ2-7; D is ambiguous. V shed 5 bases and J shed 1 base, with 12 bases lying between them. The germline V gene has CDR1 GTSNPN and CDR2 SVGIG (reference sequence). This CDR3 comprises 13 residues. CDR3 sequence: CAWRMRRSYEQYF. The CDR3 nucleotides are TGTGCCTGGCGAATGAGGCGGTCCTACGAGCAGTACTTC.

The chain has TRBV6-1 and TRBJ1-2; D gene unclear. The germline CDR1 and CDR2 sequences are MNHNS and SASEGT. The length of the CDR3 is 14 residues. V shed 1 base and J shed 0 bases, with 6 bases lying between them. CDR3 nucleotide sequence: TGTGCCAGCAGTGAAGTGGGAGCTAACTATGGCTACACCTTC. Translated, it gives CASSEVGANYGYTF.

This clone was recorded once. The rearrangement joins TRBV7-2 to TRBJ1-4; D not resolved. Germline CDR1 SGHTA, CDR2 FQGNSA. V was cut by 1 base and J by 6 bases, with 15 bases left in between. This CDR3 comprises 16 residues. The CDR3 loop reads CASSLVQSHLDEKLFF. The CDR3 coding sequence is TGTGCCAGCAGCTTAGTACAATCGCATCTCGATGAAAAACTGTTTTTT.

V is TRBV19 and J is TRBJ1-2; TRBD1 aligns across 8 bases. Germline CDR1 LNHDA, CDR2 SQIVND (reference sequence). The CDR3 consists of 14 residues. The V segment lost 7 bases and the J segment 7 bases; nucleotides outside the gene matches: 11. Here the CDR3 reads CASTLHRQGSGYTF. The CDR3, as DNA: TGTGCCAGTACCCTCCACCGACAGGGGTCTGGCTACACCTTC.

This chain links TRBV14 with TRBJ2-7; maybe TRBD1 (5 bases). Germline assignment: CDR1 SGHDN and CDR2 FVKESK. The CDR3 consists of 14 residues. V was pared by 4 bases and J by 2 bases, with 12 bases between. CDR3 residues: CASSRGPGPYEQYF. The CDR3 coding sequence is TGTGCCAGCAGCCGGGGCCCGGGCCCCTACGAGCAGTACTTC.